Presented here are 25 T cell receptor beta chains from one specimen sequenced in a study of CD8 T cells in Susac syndrome (dated by TCRdb to between 2017 and 2020). Library construction relied on the immunoSEQ multiplex PCR assay. RNA was extracted using the RNeasy kit, and about 0.45 to 1 microgram was reverse transcribed with random hexamers. In TCRdb, the public reads were trimmed at Q25 with fastp and aligned with MiXCR, with productive beta chains retained. Identical CDR3 protein sequences are pooled into one entry, listed with their most common genes and DNA. This sample comprises more than 100,000 distinct CDR3 sequences, 90% to 95% of them detected only once. Clones ranked in the top ten supply more than 0.095% of the sample. The sequenced sample was CD4+ T cells from PBMCs. Source of these receptors: a human donor in good health.

The rearrangement joins TRBV4-2 to TRBJ2-6, with a weak D call TRBD1 (6 bases). The CDR3 has 15 amino acids. Germline-derived CDR1 and CDR2 are LGHNA and YNFKEQ. Trimming removed 3 bases from V and 1 base from J, with 7 bases in between. The CDR3 sequence: CASSHTGSGANVLTF. For the CDR3, the DNA is TGTGCCAGCAGCCATACAGGGTCTGGGGCCAACGTCCTGACTTTC.

The V gene is TRBV24-1, the J gene TRBJ2-2, with 11 bases matching TRBD2. Germline loops: CDR1 KGHDR, CDR2 SFDVKD. V was pared by 3 bases and J by 2 bases, with 4 bases of the junction left unmatched. CDR3 length: 17 residues. CDR3 DNA sequence: TGTGCCACCAGTGATCCCCTAGCGGGAGGTAACACCGGGGAGCTGTTTTTT. Translation: CATSDPLAGGNTGELFF.

The V gene is TRBV6-1, the J gene TRBJ2-7, with TRBD2 matching over 8 bases. V shed 7 bases, J shed 4 bases, and the junction held 9 bases outside the gene matches. The CDR3 runs to 14 residues. The germline gives CDR1 MNHNS, CDR2 SASEGT. CDR3 coding DNA: TGTGCCAGCATCCCCGGGAGGGCCAATTACGAGCAGTACTTC. This sequence encodes CASIPGRANYEQYF.

The rearrangement uses TRBV5-1 and TRBJ1-1, with TRBD1 identical over 7 bases. The germline V gene has CDR1 SGHRS and CDR2 YFSETQ. This CDR3 has 14 residues. Germline trimming cut 2 bases from V and 8 bases from J; bases unmatched to any gene: 9. DNA for the CDR3: TGCGCCAGCAGCTTCACCGGTGGACAGGACGAAGCTTTCTTT. Translated, it gives CASSFTGGQDEAFF.

The chain is built from TRBV27 and TRBJ1-5; D is unclear. Per germline, CDR1 MNHEY and CDR2 SMNVEV (reference sequence). This CDR3 comprises 14 residues. Between the trimmed V and J ends, which lost 4 bases and 0 bases, there was a span of 7 bases. The CDR3 DNA follows: TGTGCCAGCAGTTACGAGGCTAGCAATCAGCCCCAGCATTTT. It encodes CASSYEASNQPQHF.

The chain joins TRBV7-2 to TRBJ2-4; D not certain. V was shortened by 3 bases and J by 4 bases, with 4 bases between the two germline ends. The CDR3 has 12 residues. CDR1 is SGHTA, CDR2 FQGNSA, per germline. The CDR3 loop reads CASSFGKNIQYF. The CDR3 DNA sequence: TGTGCCAGCAGCTTTGGGAAAAACATTCAGTACTTC.

The chain joins TRBV27 to TRBJ1-4; TRBD1 is a possible D gene (6 bases). V shed 8 bases and J shed 5 bases, with 18 bases lying between them. In germline, CDR1 is MNHEY, CDR2 SMNVEV (reference sequence). The CDR3 spans 15 residues. The CDR3 DNA reads as TGTGCCAGCGGACAGTTGGGGAAGACGAATGAAAAACTGTTTTTT. Its translation: CASGQLGKTNEKLFF.

This sequence joins TRBV7-9 and TRBJ1-2; D remains ambiguous. Germline V gives CDR1 SEHNR, CDR2 FQNEAQ (reference sequence). V was pared by 6 bases and J by 8 bases, with 16 bases between. This CDR3 spans 13 amino acids. For the CDR3, the DNA is TGTGCCAGCAGTCCAACACTGGTAGGCGGCTACACCTTC. It is translated as CASSPTLVGGYTF.

The chain recombines TRBV12-3 or TRBV12-4 with TRBJ2-3; TRBD2 agrees at 10 bases. The V segment lost 3 bases and the J segment 3 bases; nucleotides outside the gene matches: 3. The CDR3 length is 15 residues. The CDR3 region is CASSFRTSGTDTQYF. The CDR3 DNA follows: TGTGCCAGCAGTTTTCGGACTAGCGGTACAGATACGCAGTATTTT.

J is TRBJ2-7 and V is TRBV6-6, with no clear D. From germline, CDR1 is MNHNY and CDR2 SVGAGI (reference sequence). Trimming removed 4 bases from V and 5 bases from J, with 12 bases in between. CDR3 size: 13 residues. CDR3 amino acids: CASSLRLGNEQYF. CDR3 in DNA: TGTGCCAGCAGTTTGAGGCTGGGGAACGAGCAGTACTTC.

V and J are TRBV25-1 and TRBJ1-1; 9 positions agree with TRBD1. V was clipped by 6 bases and J by 7 bases; unmatched bases: 3. This CDR3 contains 12 residues. Germline CDR1 MGHDK, CDR2 SYGVNS. CDR3 DNA sequence: TGTGCCAGCAGACAGGGGGCCCTTGAAGCTTTCTTT. Protein: CASRQGALEAFF. Supplemented by reference TRBV25-1 and TRBJ1-1, the full variable domain reads EADIYQTPRYLVIGTGKKITLECSQTMGHDKMYWYQQDPGMELHLIHYSYGVNSTEKGDLSSESTVSRIRTEHFPLTLESARPSHTSQYLCASRQGALEAFFGQGTRLTVV.

The chain combines TRBV2 with TRBJ2-7; tentative D call: TRBD2 (5 bases). The germline V gene encodes CDR1 SNHLY and CDR2 FYNNEI. V was pared by 7 bases and J by 2 bases, with 9 bases between. The CDR3 loop spans 12 amino acids. The CDR3: CASTSGPYEQYF. The CDR3 nucleotides are TGTGCCAGCACGAGCGGCCCCTACGAGCAGTACTTC.

V gene TRBV3-1 combines with J gene TRBJ2-3, with D unclear. Per the germline V gene, CDR1 is LGHDT and CDR2 is YNNKEL (reference sequence). The CDR3 has 13 amino acids. V lost 1 base, J lost 4 bases, and 6 bases lay in between. CDR3 bases: TGTGCCAGCAGCCAAGGGGTCCCAGATACGCAGTATTTT. Amino acids: CASSQGVPDTQYF.

The rearrangement joins TRBV12-3 or TRBV12-4 to TRBJ2-5; 8 bases fit TRBD2. The CDR3 sequence is 14 residues long. V lost 6 bases, J lost 3 bases, and 6 bases stayed unmatched. The CDR3 loop is CASSRGGVEETQYF. In nucleotides, the CDR3 is TGTGCCAGCAGCCGGGGGGGGGTGGAAGAGACCCAGTACTTC.

The gene calls are TRBV9 and TRBJ2-1; 8 bases align to TRBD2. The CDR3 has 15 residues. Germline CDR1 reads SGDLS; CDR2 reads YYNGEE. V lost 0 bases, J lost 5 bases, and 4 bases stayed unmatched. The CDR3, as DNA: TGTGCCAGCAGCGTAGATAGCGGGACCCACAATGAGCAGTTCTTC. Translating gives CASSVDSGTHNEQFF. Full variable domain (remainder filled in from reference TRBV9 and TRBJ2-1): DSGVTQTPKHLITATGQRVTLRCSPRSGDLSVYWYQQSLDQGLQFLIQYYNGEERAKGNILERFSAQQFPDLHSELNLSSLELGDSALYFCASSVDSGTHNEQFFGPGTRLTVL.

The chain has TRBV4-1 and TRBJ2-1, with a tentative D call TRBD2 (6 bases). Germline V gene lookup returns CDR1 MGHRA and CDR2 YSYEKL. Trimming cost V 1 base and J 0 bases, with 22 bases left between them. CDR3 length: 20 amino acids. DNA of the CDR3: TGCGCCAGCAGCCAAGTTCCCTTGGCAATGGGAGGAAGCTCCTACAATGAGCAGTTCTTC. It translates to CASSQVPLAMGGSSYNEQFF.

The rearrangement links TRBV2 to TRBJ2-7; D perhaps matches TRBD1 (5 bases). CDR1 SNHLY and CDR2 FYNNEI come from the germline V gene. V lost 11 bases and J lost 1, with 12 bases in between. This CDR3 contains 12 residues. This CDR3 is CAGRAGSYEQYF. CDR3 nucleotide sequence: TGTGCCGGACGGGCAGGGTCCTACGAGCAGTACTTC.

This clonotype was seen just once. The chain recombines TRBV28 with TRBJ2-1; 8 bases are a match to TRBD2. The CDR3 is made up of 15 amino acids. V was clipped by 2 bases and J by 2 bases; unmatched bases: 2. CDR1 and CDR2 (germline): MDHEN, SYDVKM. This CDR3 reads CASSLASGPYNEQFF. The CDR3 DNA is TGTGCCAGCAGTTTAGCTAGCGGGCCCTACAATGAGCAGTTCTTC.

For this clonotype: Mismatch with germline at one junction end may stem from a read error. The chain uses TRBV29-1 and TRBJ1-2; D is uncertain. The CDR3 consists of 8 residues. The germline gives CDR1 SQVTM, CDR2 ANQGSEA. CDR3 nucleotides: TGCAGCGTTGAAGACGTTTCCTTC. As protein: CSVEDVSF.

This rearrangement joins TRBV4-2 to TRBJ2-7; a weak D match, TRBD1 (5 bases). The length of the CDR3 is 13 residues. V was cut by 0 bases and J by 4 bases, with 7 bases left in between. From germline, CDR1 is LGHNA and CDR2 YNFKEQ. Here the CDR3 DNA reads TGTGCCAGCAGCCAAGAACGACAGTACGAGCAGTACTTC. Translated, it gives CASSQERQYEQYF.

The V and J genes are TRBV7-9 and TRBJ2-1; D remains ambiguous. This CDR3 has 14 residues. Trimming left V 5 bases short and J 6 bases short, with 14 bases between. In germline, CDR1 is SEHNR, CDR2 FQNEAQ (reference sequence). CDR3 DNA sequence: TGTGCCAGCAGCCTCTTGGGGAAGGTCAATGAGCAGTTCTTC. Translation gives CASSLLGKVNEQFF. The whole variable domain, remainder taken from reference TRBV7-9 and TRBJ2-1, is DTGVSQNPRHKITKRGQNVTFRCDPISEHNRLYWYRQTLGQGPEFLTYFQNEAQLEKSRLLSDRFSAERPKGSFSTLEIQRTEQGDSAMYLCASSLLGKVNEQFFGPGTRLTVL.

The chain carries TRBV7-2 and TRBJ2-3, with D maybe TRBD2 (6 bases). Trimming took off 5 bases at V and 3 bases at J, with 18 bases between the two ends. This CDR3 contains 16 residues. Germline assignment: CDR1 SGHTA and CDR2 FQGNSA. CDR3 bases: TGTGCCAGCAGCACTCGACTAGGGCTAGGGACAGATACGCAGTATTTT. It encodes CASSTRLGLGTDTQYF.

V is TRBV6-4 and J is TRBJ1-2; no definite D call. The CDR3 has 13 amino acids. Trimming took 3 bases from V and 8 from J, leaving 13 bases between them. Germline V lookup: CDR1 MRHNA, CDR2 SNTAGT. CDR3 DNA: TGTGCCAGCAGTGAGTTCAAAGGCTGGGGCTACACCTTC. It translates to CASSEFKGWGYTF.

The V call is TRBV7-9, the J call TRBJ2-3; 7 nucleotides agree with TRBD2. The CDR3 length is 16 residues. The V segment lost 5 bases and the J segment 6 bases; nucleotides outside the gene matches: 14. Germline V gene data show CDR1 as SEHNR and CDR2 as FQNEAQ (reference sequence). The chain's CDR3 is CASSQLRGAGWDTQYF. In nucleotides, the CDR3 is TGTGCCAGCAGCCAACTTCGAGGAGCGGGATGGGATACGCAGTATTTT.

The chain carries TRBV29-1 and TRBJ2-3, with D tentatively TRBD2 (5 bases). The CDR3 is made up of 11 amino acids. V shed 6 bases and J shed 6 bases, with 10 bases lying between them. Germline V gene lookup returns CDR1 SQVTM and CDR2 ANQGSEA. CDR3 amino acids: CSVRGWDTQYF. In DNA form, the CDR3 reads TGCAGCGTACGAGGGTGGGATACGCAGTATTTT.